What follows are 24 T cell receptor beta chains derived from one specimen sequenced in a study of CD8+CD57+ T cells in acquired aplastic anemia. Selection for sequencing was limited to patients who had shown CD8+CD57+ cell expansion by flow cytometry. Genomic DNA templated the TCR beta VDJ and CDR3 profiling. TCRdb ran MiXCR on the reads and lists one entry per CDR3 protein. This sample has about 120,000 distinct CDR3 sequences, with 50% to 70% found just once. Sequencing used sorted CD4+, CD8+, or CD8+CD57+ T cells (not recorded which) from PBMCs. Source of these receptors: a human donor with aplastic anemia.

The DNA for the CDR3 is TGTGCCAGCAGCCTAGGGTCCGGGAGCCACACAGAGACCCAGTACTTC. Its translation: CASSLGSGSHTETQYF. V is TRBV11-1 and J is TRBJ2-5; D might be TRBD2 (6 bases). The CDR3 totals 16 residues. V lost 5 bases to trimming and J lost 4 bases, with 20 bases between them. Per the germline V gene, CDR1 is SGHAT and CDR2 is FQDESV (reference sequence).

The V gene is TRBV19, the J gene TRBJ2-2; no firm D call. V was pared by 3 bases and J by 11 bases, with 16 bases between. This CDR3 is 14 amino acids long. Per the germline V gene, CDR1 is LNHDA and CDR2 is SQIVND (reference sequence). Here the CDR3 reads CASSIFSGPRELFF. Here the CDR3 DNA reads TGTGCCAGTAGTATTTTCTCGGGTCCCAGAGAGCTGTTTTTT.

The rearrangement links TRBV9 to TRBJ2-7, with 10 positions matching TRBD1. The CDR3 length is 15 residues. Germline V gene sequence: CDR1 SGDLS, CDR2 YYNGEE. V was clipped by 3 bases and J by 3 bases; unmatched bases: 6. In DNA, the CDR3 is TGTGCCAGCAGCGCGGGACAGGGGTCCCTCTACGAGCAGTACTTC. As protein: CASSAGQGSLYEQYF.

This clonotype has ten or more counts. This rearrangement joins TRBV5-1 to TRBJ2-1, with 9 bases aligning to TRBD2. V lost 4 bases, J lost 8 bases, and 7 bases stayed unmatched. This CDR3 comprises 14 residues. Germline V gene lookup returns CDR1 SGHRS and CDR2 YFSETQ. The CDR3 DNA sequence: TGCGCCAGCAGCAGAAGCGGGGGGCAGGATGAGCAGTTCTTC. Encoded protein: CASSRSGGQDEQFF.

The chain carries TRBV18 and TRBJ2-3; D not resolved. The CDR3 is 15 amino acids. The ends were cut back, 3 bases at V and 1 base at J, with 11 bases in the middle. The germline gives CDR1 KGHSH, CDR2 LQKENI. The CDR3 here is CASSPLAFGTDTQYF. The DNA of the CDR3 is TGTGCCAGCTCACCCCTGGCATTTGGCACAGATACGCAGTATTTT.

The V call is TRBV3-1, the J call TRBJ2-6; 8 nucleotides match TRBD1. CDR1 LGHDT and CDR2 YNNKEL come from the germline V gene (reference sequence). V lost 3 bases and J lost 2; bases outside the gene matches: 9. This CDR3 contains 18 residues. The CDR3 nucleotides read TGTGCCAGCAGCCATTGGGACAGGCGGGGCCCTGGGGCCAACGTCCTGACTTTC. Amino acid sequence: CASSHWDRRGPGANVLTF.

In this sample, this clonotype turned up a few times. The rearrangement uses TRBV11-1 and TRBJ1-1; 7 nucleotides line up with TRBD1. Germline values: CDR1 SGHAT, CDR2 FQDESV (reference sequence). Germline trimming cut 1 base from V and 2 bases from J; bases unmatched to any gene: 13. This CDR3 comprises 18 residues. The CDR3 DNA reads as TGTGCCAGCAGCTTAGGGCTCGGGACAGCTGAATTAAACACTGAAGCTTTCTTT. This codes for CASSLGLGTAELNTEAFF. The whole variable domain, filled in from reference TRBV11-1 and TRBJ1-1, reads EAEVAQSPRYKITEKSQAVAFWCDPISGHATLYWYRQILGQGPELLVQFQDESVVDDSQLPKDRFSAERLKGVDSTLKIQPAELGDSAMYLCASSLGLGTAELNTEAFFGQGTRLTVV.

As to this clonotype: A read error may be the cause here, since a much bigger clone is one base away. The chain has TRBV4-1 and TRBJ1-6; 8 bases map to TRBD1. From germline, CDR1 is MGHRA and CDR2 YSYEKL. The length of the CDR3 is 16 residues. V lost 0 bases to trimming and J lost 9 bases; unmatched junction nucleotides: 7. CDR3 in amino acids: CASSQDPPGGLSPLHF. The CDR3 coding sequence is TGCGCCAGCAGCCAAGATCCGCCAGGGGGCCTTTCACCCCTCCACTTT.

This clonotype has only one observation. The rearrangement uses TRBV10-3 and TRBJ1-2; no firm D call. Trimming removed 4 bases from V and 2 bases from J, with 8 bases in between. This CDR3 is 13 amino acids long. Germline CDR1 reads ENHRY; CDR2 reads SYGVKD. The DNA of the CDR3 is TGTGCCATCAGTGTGGAACAGAACTATGGCTACACCTTC. Protein: CAISVEQNYGYTF.

The genes are TRBV10-1 and TRBJ2-7; D might be TRBD2 (6 bases). The germline V gene encodes CDR1 WNHNN and CDR2 SYGVQD (reference sequence). This CDR3 comprises 15 residues. V was pared by 4 bases and J by 7 bases, with 20 bases between. This CDR3 reads CASSAKGLGLEEQYF. CDR3 bases: TGCGCCAGCAGTGCTAAGGGACTTGGGTTGGAGGAGCAGTACTTC.

This clonotype has ten or more counts. The chain recombines TRBV6-1 with TRBJ2-7, with unresolved D. The CDR3 loop spans 13 amino acids. Deletions cut 7 bases from V and 5 bases from J, with 15 bases between. In germline, CDR1 is MNHNS, CDR2 SASEGT. In DNA, the CDR3 is TGTGCCAGCATGTTCCAGCAGGTAAACGAGCAGTACTTC. It translates to CASMFQQVNEQYF.

V usage is TRBV5-1 and J usage is TRBJ2-7; possible D gene TRBD1, 7 bases. The germline V gene has CDR1 SGHRS and CDR2 YFSETQ. This CDR3 spans 14 amino acids. Trimming pared 4 bases from V and 1 base from J, leaving 12 bases between. DNA for the CDR3: TGCGCCAGCAGCCGCGGGACAGATTCCTACGAGCAGTACTTC. It encodes CASSRGTDSYEQYF.

The sample holds a few counts of this clonotype. This chain connects TRBV6-1 to TRBJ1-2, with D perhaps TRBD1 (5 bases). The V end was cut by 5 bases, the J end by 0 bases, with 19 bases between. CDR1 is MNHNS, CDR2 SASEGT, per germline. CDR3 length: 17 residues. In DNA, the CDR3 is TGTGCCAGCAGTCCAAAGATTATGGGGCCTGCTAACTATGGCTACACCTTC. This codes for CASSPKIMGPANYGYTF.

This clonotype was seen ten or more times. The chain joins TRBV19 to TRBJ2-1; the D gene is possibly TRBD2 (6 bases). Germline CDR1 and CDR2: LNHDA and SQIVND (reference sequence). Trimming took 6 bases from V and 8 from J, leaving 14 bases between them. This CDR3 region has 13 residues. DNA of the CDR3: TGTGCCAGTAGCCCCGCCGCGGGGCATGAGCAGTTCTTC. It encodes CASSPAAGHEQFF.

This clonotype came up a few times. The V and J genes are TRBV19 and TRBJ1-2; 7 bases line up with TRBD1. With V trimmed by 6 bases and J by 8 bases, 9 bases remained unmatched. Per the germline V gene, CDR1 is LNHDA and CDR2 is SQIVND (reference sequence). The CDR3 totals 13 residues. DNA for the CDR3: TGTGCCAGTAGCCTCGACAGGGTAGGCGGCTACACCTTC. Encoded protein: CASSLDRVGGYTF.

V is TRBV15 and J is TRBJ2-7; D is unclear. This CDR3 is 15 amino acids long. V was clipped by 4 bases and J by 3 bases, with 16 bases between them. CDR1 is LNHNV and CDR2 is YYDKDF in the germline V gene (reference sequence). CDR3 region: CATSNLRGPVYEQYF. CDR3 in DNA: TGTGCCACCAGCAACCTACGAGGACCCGTCTACGAGCAGTACTTC.

V gene TRBV3-1 combines with J gene TRBJ2-5; TRBD2 agrees at 10 bases. CDR3 length: 15 residues. Germline assignment: CDR1 LGHDT and CDR2 YNNKEL (reference sequence). Trimming took 8 bases from V and 5 from J; bases not matched to a gene: 11. CDR3 nucleotide sequence: TGTGCCAGCCGTTATAGCGGGGGGAGTCGGGAGACCCAGTACTTC. It codes for CASRYSGGSRETQYF.

The chain recombines TRBV24-1 with TRBJ2-2; D might be TRBD1 or TRBD2, each matching 5 bases. Deletions cut 4 bases from V and 2 bases from J, with 16 bases between. The CDR3 covers 17 residues. CDR1 is KGHDR, CDR2 SFDVKD, per germline. The DNA for the CDR3 is TGTGCCACCAGTGACCCCAATGGGACGGCAAACACCGGGGAGCTGTTTTTT. Translated: CATSDPNGTANTGELFF.

The CDR3 DNA reads TGTGCCACCAGTGATTACCAGGGGGCCCAGCAGTACTTC. This translates into CATSDYQGAQQYF. The chain uses TRBV24-1 and TRBJ2-7, with TRBD1 matching 8 bases. The CDR3 covers 13 residues. Germline CDR1 KGHDR, CDR2 SFDVKD. Losses at the gene ends were 2 bases for V and 8 bases for J; bases not matched to a gene: 4.

This clonotype has ten or more counts. CDR3 loop: CASSYLGTEAFF. The CDR3 nucleotides are TGTGCCAGCAGTTACTTAGGCACTGAAGCTTTCTTT. The chain carries TRBV6-5 and TRBJ1-1; D unclear. Germline V gene lookup returns CDR1 MNHEY and CDR2 SVGAGI. CDR3 size: 12 residues. The V end was cut by 1 base, the J end by 4 bases, with 4 bases between.

The rearrangement joins TRBV9 to TRBJ1-4; D gene unclear. The length of the CDR3 is 14 residues. Germline CDR1 is SGDLS and CDR2 is YYNGEE. V was shortened by 0 bases and J by 7 bases, with 10 bases between the two germline ends. This CDR3 reads CASSVGPGSEKLFF. The CDR3 DNA sequence: TGTGCCAGCAGCGTAGGTCCAGGCAGTGAAAAACTGTTTTTT.

In DNA form, the CDR3 reads TGTGCCAGCAGCTCGGGACTAGCGGGGAGAGACGAGCAGTACTTC. Protein sequence: CASSSGLAGRDEQYF. This sequence joins TRBV7-3 and TRBJ2-7; 13 nucleotides align to TRBD2. After removal of 4 bases from V and 5 bases from J, the junction contained 5 bases not matched to a gene. This CDR3 is 15 amino acids long. CDR1 is SGHTA and CDR2 is FQGTGA in the germline V gene.

This clonotype has more than one count but fewer than ten. The genes are TRBV29-1 and TRBJ2-3; no definite D call. The CDR3 contains 12 residues. CDR1 is SQVTM, CDR2 ANQGSEA, per germline. The V and J ends lost 1 base and 0 bases respectively, with 2 bases between them. The CDR3 region has the DNA TGCAGCGTTGAAGTCAGCACAGATACGCAGTATTTT. Its protein product is CSVEVSTDTQYF.

This rearrangement joins TRBV6-1 to TRBJ1-5; the D is unclear. CDR1 is MNHNS and CDR2 is SASEGT in the germline V gene. The CDR3 is 13 amino acids. The V end lost 5 bases, the J end lost 1 base, and 6 bases lay between the germline ends. The CDR3 nucleotides read TGTGCCAGCAGTCCTATGAGCAATCAGCCCCAGCATTTT. Its translation is CASSPMSNQPQHF.